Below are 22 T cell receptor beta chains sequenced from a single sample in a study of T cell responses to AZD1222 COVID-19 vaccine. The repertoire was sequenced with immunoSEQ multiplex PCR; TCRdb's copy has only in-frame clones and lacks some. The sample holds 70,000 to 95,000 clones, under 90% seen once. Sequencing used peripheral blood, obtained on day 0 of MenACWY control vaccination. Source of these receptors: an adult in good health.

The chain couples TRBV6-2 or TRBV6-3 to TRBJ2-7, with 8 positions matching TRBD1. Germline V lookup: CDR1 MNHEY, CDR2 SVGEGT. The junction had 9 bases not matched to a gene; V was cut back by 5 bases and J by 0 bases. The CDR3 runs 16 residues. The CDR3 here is CASSPHGQGDSYEQYF. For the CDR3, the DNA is TGTGCCAGCAGTCCCCATGGACAGGGTGACTCCTACGAGCAGTACTTC.

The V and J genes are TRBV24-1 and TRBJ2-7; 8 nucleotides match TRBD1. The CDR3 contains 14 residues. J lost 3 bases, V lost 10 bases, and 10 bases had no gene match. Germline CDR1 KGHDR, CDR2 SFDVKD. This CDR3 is CATSPGQANYEQYF. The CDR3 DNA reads TGTGCCACAAGTCCGGGACAGGCGAACTACGAGCAGTACTTC.

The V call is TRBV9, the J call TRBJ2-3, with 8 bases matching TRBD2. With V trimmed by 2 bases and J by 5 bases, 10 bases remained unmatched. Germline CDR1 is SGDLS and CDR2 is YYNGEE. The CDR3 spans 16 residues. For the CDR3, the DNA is TGTGCCAGCAGCGTCAGGCCCGGGGGGGCACAAGATACGCAGTATTTT. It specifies CASSVRPGGAQDTQYF.

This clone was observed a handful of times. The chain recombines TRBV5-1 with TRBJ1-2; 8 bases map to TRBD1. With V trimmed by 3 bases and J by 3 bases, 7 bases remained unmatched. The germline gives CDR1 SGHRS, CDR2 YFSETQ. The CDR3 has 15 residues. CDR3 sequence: CASSSGQGSYYGYTF. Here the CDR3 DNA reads TGCGCCAGCAGCTCCGGACAGGGCTCCTACTATGGCTACACCTTC.

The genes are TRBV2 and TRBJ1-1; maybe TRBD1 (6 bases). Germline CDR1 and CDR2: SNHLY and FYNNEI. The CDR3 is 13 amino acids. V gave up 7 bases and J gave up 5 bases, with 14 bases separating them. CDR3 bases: TGTGCCAGCATGCGGACAGAGGGGACTGAAGCTTTCTTT. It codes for CASMRTEGTEAFF.

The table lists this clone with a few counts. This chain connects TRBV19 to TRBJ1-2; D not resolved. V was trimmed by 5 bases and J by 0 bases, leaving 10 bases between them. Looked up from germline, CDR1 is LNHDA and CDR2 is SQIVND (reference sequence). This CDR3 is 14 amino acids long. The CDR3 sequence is CASSPDGTNYGYTF. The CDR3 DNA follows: TGTGCCAGTAGTCCCGACGGCACTAACTATGGCTACACCTTC. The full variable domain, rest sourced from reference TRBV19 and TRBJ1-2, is DGGITQSPKYLFRKEGQNVTLSCEQNLNHDAMYWYRQDPGQGLRLIYYSQIVNDFQKGDIAEGYSVSREKKESFPLTVTSAQKNPTAFYLCASSPDGTNYGYTFGSGTRLTVV.

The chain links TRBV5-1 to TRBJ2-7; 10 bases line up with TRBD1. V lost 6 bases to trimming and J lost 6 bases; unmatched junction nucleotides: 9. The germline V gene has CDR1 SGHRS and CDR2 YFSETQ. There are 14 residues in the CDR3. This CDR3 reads CASNLGQGSAEQYF. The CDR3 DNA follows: TGCGCCAGCAACCTGGGACAGGGGAGCGCCGAGCAGTACTTC. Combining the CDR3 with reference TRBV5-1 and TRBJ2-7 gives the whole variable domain KAGVTQTPRYLIKTRGQQVTLSCSPISGHRSVSWYQQTPGQGLQFLFEYFSETQRNKGNFPGRFSGRQFSNSRSEMNVSTLELGDSALYLCASNLGQGSAEQYFGPGTRLTVT.

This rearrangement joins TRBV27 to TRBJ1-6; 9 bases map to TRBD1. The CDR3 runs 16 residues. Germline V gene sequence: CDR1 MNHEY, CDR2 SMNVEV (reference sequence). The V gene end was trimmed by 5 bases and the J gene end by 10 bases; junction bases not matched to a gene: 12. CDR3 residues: CASSPDRDRDPSPLHF. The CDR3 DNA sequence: TGTGCCAGCAGTCCAGACCGGGACAGGGACCCCTCACCCCTCCACTTT.

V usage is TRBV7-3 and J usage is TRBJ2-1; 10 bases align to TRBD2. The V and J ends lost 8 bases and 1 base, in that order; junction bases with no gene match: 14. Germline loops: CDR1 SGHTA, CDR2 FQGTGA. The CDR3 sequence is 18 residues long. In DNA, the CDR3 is TGTGCCAGCGGCCCGGGACTAGCGTTTGGGACGTCCTACAATGAGCAGTTCTTC. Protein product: CASGPGLAFGTSYNEQFF.

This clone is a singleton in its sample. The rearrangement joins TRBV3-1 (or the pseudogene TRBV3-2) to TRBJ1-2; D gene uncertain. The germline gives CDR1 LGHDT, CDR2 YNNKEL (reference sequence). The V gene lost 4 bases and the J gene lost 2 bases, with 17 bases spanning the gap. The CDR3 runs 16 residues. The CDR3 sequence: CASSPPGRPMNYGYTF. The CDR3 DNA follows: TGTGCCAGCAGCCCCCCGGGCAGGCCTATGAACTATGGCTACACCTTC.

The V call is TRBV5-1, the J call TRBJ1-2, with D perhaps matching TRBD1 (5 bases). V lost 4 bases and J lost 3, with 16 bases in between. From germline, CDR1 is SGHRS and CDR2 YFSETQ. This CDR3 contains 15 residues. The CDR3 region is CASSTMGGGYYGYTF. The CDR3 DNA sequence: TGCGCCAGCAGCACGATGGGGGGAGGATACTATGGCTACACCTTC.

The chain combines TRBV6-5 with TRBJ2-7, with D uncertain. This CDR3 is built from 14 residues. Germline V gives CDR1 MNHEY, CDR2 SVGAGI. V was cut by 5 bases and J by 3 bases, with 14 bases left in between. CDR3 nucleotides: TGTGCCAGCAGTACCTCCACGGGTGGCTACGAGCAGTACTTC. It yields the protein CASSTSTGGYEQYF.

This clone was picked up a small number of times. CDR3 coding DNA: TGTGCCAGCAGCGTAATGGGGACGCTAGGAAACACCATATATTTT. Translated: CASSVMGTLGNTIYF. The V call is TRBV9, the J call TRBJ1-3, with a possible D match to TRBD1 (5 bases). V gave up 1 base and J gave up 4 bases, with 12 bases separating them. Per the germline V gene, CDR1 is SGDLS and CDR2 is YYNGEE. The CDR3 totals 15 residues.

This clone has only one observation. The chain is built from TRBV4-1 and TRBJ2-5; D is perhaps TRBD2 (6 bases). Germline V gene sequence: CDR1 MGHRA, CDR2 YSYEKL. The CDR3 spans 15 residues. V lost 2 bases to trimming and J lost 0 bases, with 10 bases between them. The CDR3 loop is CASSQSGVYQETQYF. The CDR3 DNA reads TGCGCCAGCAGCCAATCGGGAGTGTACCAAGAGACCCAGTACTTC.

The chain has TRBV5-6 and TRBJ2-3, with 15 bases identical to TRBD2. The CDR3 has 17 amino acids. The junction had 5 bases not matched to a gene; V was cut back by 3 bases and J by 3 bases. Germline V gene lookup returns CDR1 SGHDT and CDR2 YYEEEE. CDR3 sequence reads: CASSSRTSGGVTDTQYF. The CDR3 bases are TGTGCCAGCAGCTCCAGGACTAGCGGGGGGGTGACAGATACGCAGTATTTT.

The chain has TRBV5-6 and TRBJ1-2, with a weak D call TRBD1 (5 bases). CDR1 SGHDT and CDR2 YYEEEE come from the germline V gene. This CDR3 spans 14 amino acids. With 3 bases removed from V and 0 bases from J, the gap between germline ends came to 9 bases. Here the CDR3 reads CASSYSGANYGYTF. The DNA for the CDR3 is TGTGCCAGCAGCTACTCGGGGGCTAACTATGGCTACACCTTC.

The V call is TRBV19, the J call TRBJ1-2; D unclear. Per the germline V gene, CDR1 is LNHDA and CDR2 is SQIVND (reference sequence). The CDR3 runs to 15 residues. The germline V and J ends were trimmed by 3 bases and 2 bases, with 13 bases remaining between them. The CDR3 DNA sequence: TGTGCCAGTAGTATGGCCCCCAGTATCAACTATGGCTACACCTTC. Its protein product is CASSMAPSINYGYTF.

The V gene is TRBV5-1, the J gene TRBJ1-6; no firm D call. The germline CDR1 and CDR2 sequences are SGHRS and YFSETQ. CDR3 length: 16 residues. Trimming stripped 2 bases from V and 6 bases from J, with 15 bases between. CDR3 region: CASSFRTVSTNSPLHF. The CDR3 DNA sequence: TGCGCCAGCAGCTTTAGGACGGTATCTACTAATTCACCCCTCCACTTT.

CDR3 sequence (DNA): TGTGCCAGCAGCTCCGAGGGACAGGGCAACAATCAGCCCCAGCATTTT. This gives the protein CASSSEGQGNNQPQHF. This sequence joins TRBV7-8 and TRBJ1-5; 9 nucleotides align to TRBD1. Germline lookup yields CDR1 SGHVS and CDR2 FQNEAQ. V lost 4 bases, J lost 3 bases, and 7 bases stayed unmatched. The CDR3 extends over 16 amino acids.

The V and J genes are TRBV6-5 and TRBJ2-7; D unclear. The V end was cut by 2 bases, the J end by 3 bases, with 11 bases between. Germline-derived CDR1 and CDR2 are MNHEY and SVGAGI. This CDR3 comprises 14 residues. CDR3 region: CASSYRDGSYEQYF. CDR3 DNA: TGTGCCAGCAGTTACCGAGACGGAAGCTACGAGCAGTACTTC.

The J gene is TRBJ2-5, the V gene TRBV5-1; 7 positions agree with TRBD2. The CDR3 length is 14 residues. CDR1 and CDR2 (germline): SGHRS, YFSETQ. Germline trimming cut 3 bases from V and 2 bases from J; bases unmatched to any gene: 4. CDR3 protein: CASSSLAPQETQYF. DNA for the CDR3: TGCGCCAGCAGCTCACTAGCGCCGCAAGAGACCCAGTACTTC.

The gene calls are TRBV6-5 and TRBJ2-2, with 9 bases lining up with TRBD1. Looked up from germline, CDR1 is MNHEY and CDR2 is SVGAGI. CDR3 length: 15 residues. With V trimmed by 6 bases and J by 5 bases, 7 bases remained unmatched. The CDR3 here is CASSRTGEGTGELFF. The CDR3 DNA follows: TGTGCCAGCAGCCGGACAGGGGAGGGAACCGGGGAGCTGTTTTTT.